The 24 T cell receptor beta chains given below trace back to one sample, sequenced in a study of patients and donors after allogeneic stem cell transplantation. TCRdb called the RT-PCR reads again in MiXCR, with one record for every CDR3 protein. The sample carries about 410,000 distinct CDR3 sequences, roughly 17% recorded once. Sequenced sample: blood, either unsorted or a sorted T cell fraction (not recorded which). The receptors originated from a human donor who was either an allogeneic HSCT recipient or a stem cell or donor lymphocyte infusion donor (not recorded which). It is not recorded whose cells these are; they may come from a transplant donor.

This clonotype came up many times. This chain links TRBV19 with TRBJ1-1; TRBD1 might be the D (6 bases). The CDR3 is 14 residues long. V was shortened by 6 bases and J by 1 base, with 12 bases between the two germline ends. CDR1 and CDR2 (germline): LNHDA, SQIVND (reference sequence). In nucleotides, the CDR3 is TGTGCCAGTAGAGTACAGGGTAAGAACACTGAAGCTTTCTTT. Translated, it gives CASRVQGKNTEAFF.

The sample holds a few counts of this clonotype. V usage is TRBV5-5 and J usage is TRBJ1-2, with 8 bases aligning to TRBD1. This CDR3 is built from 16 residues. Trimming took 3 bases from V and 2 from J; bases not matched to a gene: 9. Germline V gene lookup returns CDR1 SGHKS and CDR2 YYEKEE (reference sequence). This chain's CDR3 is CASSWGGQEQNYGYTF. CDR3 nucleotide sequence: TGTGCCAGCAGCTGGGGGGGACAGGAACAGAACTATGGCTACACCTTC.

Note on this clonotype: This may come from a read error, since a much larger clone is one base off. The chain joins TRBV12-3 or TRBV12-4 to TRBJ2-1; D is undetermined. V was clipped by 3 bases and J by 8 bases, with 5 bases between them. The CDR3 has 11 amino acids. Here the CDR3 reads CASSFLDEQFF. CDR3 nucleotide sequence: TGTGCCAGCAGTTTCTTGGATGAGCAGTTCTTC.

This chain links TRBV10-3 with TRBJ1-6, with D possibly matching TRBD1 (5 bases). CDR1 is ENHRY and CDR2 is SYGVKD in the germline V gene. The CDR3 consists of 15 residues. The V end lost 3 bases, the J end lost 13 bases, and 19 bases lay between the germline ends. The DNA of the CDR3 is TGTGCCATCAGTGACCCTACGGACATTCAGGCCCCCCTCCACTTT. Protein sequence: CAISDPTDIQAPLHF.

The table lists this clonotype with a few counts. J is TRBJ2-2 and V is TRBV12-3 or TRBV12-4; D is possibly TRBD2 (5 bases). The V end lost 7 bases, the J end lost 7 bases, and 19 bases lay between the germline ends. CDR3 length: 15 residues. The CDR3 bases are TGTGCCAGCACCCTTCGGGATTCAACCCTCGGGGAGCTGTTTTTT. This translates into CASTLRDSTLGELFF.

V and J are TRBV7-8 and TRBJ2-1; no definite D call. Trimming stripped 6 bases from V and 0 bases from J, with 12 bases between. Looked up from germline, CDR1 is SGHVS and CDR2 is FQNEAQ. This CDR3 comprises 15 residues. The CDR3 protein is CASRFRSSSYNEQFF. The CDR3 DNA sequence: TGTGCCAGCAGGTTTAGGAGTAGCTCCTACAATGAGCAGTTCTTC.

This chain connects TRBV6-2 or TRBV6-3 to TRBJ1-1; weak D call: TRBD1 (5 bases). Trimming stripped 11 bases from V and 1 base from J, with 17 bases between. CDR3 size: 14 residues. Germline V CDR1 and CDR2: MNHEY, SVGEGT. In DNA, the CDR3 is TGTGCCGGAAGAGGTAGGGGTTGGAACACTGAAGCTTTCTTT. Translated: CAGRGRGWNTEAFF.

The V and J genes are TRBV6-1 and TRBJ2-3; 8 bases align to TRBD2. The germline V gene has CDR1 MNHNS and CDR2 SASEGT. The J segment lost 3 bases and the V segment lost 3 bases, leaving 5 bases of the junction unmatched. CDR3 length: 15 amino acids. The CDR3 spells CASSDSGTSTDTQYF. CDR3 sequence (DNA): TGTGCCAGCAGTGACTCCGGGACTAGTACAGATACGCAGTATTTT.

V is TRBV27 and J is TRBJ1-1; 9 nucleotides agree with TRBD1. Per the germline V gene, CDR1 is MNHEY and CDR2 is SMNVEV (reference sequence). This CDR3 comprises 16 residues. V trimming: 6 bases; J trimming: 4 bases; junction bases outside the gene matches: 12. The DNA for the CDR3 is TGTGCCAGCAGCTACCTGATGGGGACAGGGACCACTGAAGCTTTCTTT. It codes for CASSYLMGTGTTEAFF.

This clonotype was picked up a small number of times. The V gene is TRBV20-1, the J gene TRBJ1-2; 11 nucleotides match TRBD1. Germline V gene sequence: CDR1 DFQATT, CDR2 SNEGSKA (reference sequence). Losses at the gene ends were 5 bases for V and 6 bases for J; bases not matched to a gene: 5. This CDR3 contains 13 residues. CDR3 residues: CSAGQGARNGYTF. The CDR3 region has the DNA TGCAGTGCTGGACAGGGGGCGCGGAATGGCTACACCTTC.

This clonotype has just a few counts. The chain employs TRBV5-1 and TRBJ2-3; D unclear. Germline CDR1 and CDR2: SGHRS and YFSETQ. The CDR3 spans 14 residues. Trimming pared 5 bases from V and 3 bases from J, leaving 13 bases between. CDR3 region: CASRSAQLTDTQYF. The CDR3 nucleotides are TGCGCCAGCAGATCCGCGCAGTTAACAGATACGCAGTATTTT. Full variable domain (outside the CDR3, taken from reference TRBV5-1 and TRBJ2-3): KAGVTQTPRYLIKTRGQQVTLSCSPISGHRSVSWYQQTPGQGLQFLFEYFSETQRNKGNFPGRFSGRQFSNSRSEMNVSTLELGDSALYLCASRSAQLTDTQYFGPGTRLTVL.

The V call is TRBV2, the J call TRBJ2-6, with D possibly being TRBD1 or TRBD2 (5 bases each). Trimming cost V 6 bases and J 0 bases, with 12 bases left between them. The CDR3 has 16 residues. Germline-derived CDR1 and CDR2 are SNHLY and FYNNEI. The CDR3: CASRGTRSSGANVLTF. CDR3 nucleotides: TGTGCCAGCAGAGGGACCCGCAGCTCTGGGGCCAACGTCCTGACTTTC.

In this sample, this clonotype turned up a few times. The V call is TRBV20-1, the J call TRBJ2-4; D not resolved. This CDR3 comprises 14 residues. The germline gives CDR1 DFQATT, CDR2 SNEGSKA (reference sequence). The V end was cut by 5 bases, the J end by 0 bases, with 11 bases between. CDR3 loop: CSAERSLAKNIQYF. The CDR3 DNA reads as TGCAGTGCTGAGAGGTCCTTAGCCAAAAACATTCAGTACTTC.

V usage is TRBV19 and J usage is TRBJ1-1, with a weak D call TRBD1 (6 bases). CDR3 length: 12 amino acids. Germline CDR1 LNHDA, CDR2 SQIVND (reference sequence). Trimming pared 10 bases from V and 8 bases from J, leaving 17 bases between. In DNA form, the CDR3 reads TGTGCCACTGCCCCGGGGGCAGGCGAAGCTTTCTTT. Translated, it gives CATAPGAGEAFF.

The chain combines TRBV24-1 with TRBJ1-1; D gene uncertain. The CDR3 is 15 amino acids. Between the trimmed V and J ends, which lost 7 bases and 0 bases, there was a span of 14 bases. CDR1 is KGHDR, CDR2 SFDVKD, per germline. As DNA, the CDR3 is TGTGCCACCAGGGGTGGGGAGAACATGAACACTGAAGCTTTCTTT. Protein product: CATRGGENMNTEAFF.

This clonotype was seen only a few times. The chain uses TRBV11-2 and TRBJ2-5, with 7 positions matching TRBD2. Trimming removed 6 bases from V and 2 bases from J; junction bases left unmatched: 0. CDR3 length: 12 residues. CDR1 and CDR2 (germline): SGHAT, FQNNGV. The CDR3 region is CASRGLQETQYF. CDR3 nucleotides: TGTGCCAGCAGGGGACTACAAGAGACCCAGTACTTC.

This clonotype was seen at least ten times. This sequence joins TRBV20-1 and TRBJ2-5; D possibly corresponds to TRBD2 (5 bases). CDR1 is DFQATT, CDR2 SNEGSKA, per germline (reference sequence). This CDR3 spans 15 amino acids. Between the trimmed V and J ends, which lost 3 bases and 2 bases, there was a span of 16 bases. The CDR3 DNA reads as TGCAGTGCTAGTTCCGGGAACAAGCGGCAAGAGACCCAGTACTTC. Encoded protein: CSASSGNKRQETQYF.

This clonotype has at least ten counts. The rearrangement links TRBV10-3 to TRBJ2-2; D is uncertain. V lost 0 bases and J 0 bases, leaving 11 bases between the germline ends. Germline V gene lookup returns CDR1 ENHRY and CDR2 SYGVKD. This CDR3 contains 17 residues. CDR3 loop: CAISESRAGTNTGELFF. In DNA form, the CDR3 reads TGTGCCATCAGTGAGTCTAGGGCTGGCACGAACACCGGGGAGCTGTTTTTT.

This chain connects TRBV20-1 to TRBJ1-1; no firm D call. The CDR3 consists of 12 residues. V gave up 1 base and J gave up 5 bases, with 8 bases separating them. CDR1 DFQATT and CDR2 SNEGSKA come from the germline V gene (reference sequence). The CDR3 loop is CSARGRWTEAFF. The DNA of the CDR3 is TGCAGTGCTAGAGGTAGATGGACTGAAGCTTTCTTT.

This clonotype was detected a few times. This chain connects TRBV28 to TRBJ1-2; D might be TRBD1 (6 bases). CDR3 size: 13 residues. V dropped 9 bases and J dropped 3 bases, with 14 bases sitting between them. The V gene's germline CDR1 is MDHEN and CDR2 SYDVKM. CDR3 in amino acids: CASTSDRHYGYTF. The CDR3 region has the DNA TGTGCCAGTACTTCCGACAGGCACTATGGCTACACCTTC.

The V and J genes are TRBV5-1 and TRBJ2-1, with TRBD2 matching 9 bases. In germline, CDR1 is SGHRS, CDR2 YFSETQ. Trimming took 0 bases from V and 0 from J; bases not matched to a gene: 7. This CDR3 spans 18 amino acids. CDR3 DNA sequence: TGCGCCAGCAGCTTGGCCGAGGGTAGCGGGAGCTCCTACAATGAGCAGTTCTTC. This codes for CASSLAEGSGSSYNEQFF. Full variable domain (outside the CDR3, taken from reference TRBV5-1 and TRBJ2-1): KAGVTQTPRYLIKTRGQQVTLSCSPISGHRSVSWYQQTPGQGLQFLFEYFSETQRNKGNFPGRFSGRQFSNSRSEMNVSTLELGDSALYLCASSLAEGSGSSYNEQFFGPGTRLTVL.

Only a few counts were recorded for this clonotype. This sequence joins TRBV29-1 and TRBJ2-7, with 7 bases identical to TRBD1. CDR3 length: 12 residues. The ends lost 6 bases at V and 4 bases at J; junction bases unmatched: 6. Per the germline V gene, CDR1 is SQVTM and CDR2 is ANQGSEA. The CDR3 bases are TGCAGCGTGCAAAAGGGGGCGTACGAGCAGTACTTC. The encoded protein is CSVQKGAYEQYF.

CDR3 sequence (DNA): TGCGCCAGCAGACAAGGGGGCCCAGGGGAGACCCAGTACTTC. Its translation is CASRQGGPGETQYF. This rearrangement joins TRBV5-1 to TRBJ2-5, with 7 bases matching TRBD1. Germline V gene sequence: CDR1 SGHRS, CDR2 YFSETQ. V was pared by 5 bases and J by 5 bases, with 9 bases of the junction left unmatched. The CDR3 has 14 amino acids. The full variable domain, with the rest looked up from reference TRBV5-1 and TRBJ2-5, is KAGVTQTPRYLIKTRGQQVTLSCSPISGHRSVSWYQQTPGQGLQFLFEYFSETQRNKGNFPGRFSGRQFSNSRSEMNVSTLELGDSALYLCASRQGGPGETQYFGPGTRLLVL.

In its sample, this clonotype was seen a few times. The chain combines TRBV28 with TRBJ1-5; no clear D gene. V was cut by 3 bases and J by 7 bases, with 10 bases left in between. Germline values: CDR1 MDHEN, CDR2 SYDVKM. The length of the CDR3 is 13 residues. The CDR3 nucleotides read TGTGCCAGCAGTTTTACTGGGCGACAGCCCCAGCATTTT. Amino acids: CASSFTGRQPQHF.